A selection of T cell receptor beta chains follows, all from one sample in a study of response to subunit inactivated influenza vaccine. Each CDR3 protein gets one entry after TCRdb re-called the RT-PCR reads with MiXCR. The sample contains a few hundred thousand distinct CDR3 sequences, 14% of which appear only once. The source was PBMCs from blood, collected less than 13 days after vaccination. These TCRs come from a man between 45 and 60 years old who received an inactivated influenza vaccine. CDR3s include the opening cysteine and the closing phenylalanine or tryptophan. Fields, in order: D gene, clone size, J gene, V gene, CDR3 DNA, CDR3 protein. D genes are given only for firm matches. Clone size, where shown, is once, few, many, or a class for clones that have expanded.

D gene: NA; clone size: many; J gene: TRBJ1-5; V gene: TRBV6-1; CDR3 DNA: TGTGCCAGCAGCCCCTCCGGACGCAATCAGCCCCAGCATTTT; CDR3 protein: CASSPSGRNQPQHF
D gene: NA; clone size: few; J gene: TRBJ2-7; V gene: TRBV6-1; CDR3 DNA: TGTGCCAGCAGTGAAGTGGGCGGGACCTACGAGCAGTACTTC; CDR3 protein: CASSEVGGTYEQYF
D gene: TRBD2; clone size: NA; J gene: TRBJ2-1; V gene: TRBV7-3; CDR3 DNA: TGTGCCAGCAGCTTAAAAGCGGGAGGTGGTTTAAATGAGCAGTTCTTC; CDR3 protein: CASSLKAGGGLNEQFF
D gene: NA; clone size: NA; J gene: TRBJ2-1; V gene: TRBV4-2; CDR3 DNA: TGTGCCAGCAGCCAAGATAAGGGCGGGACAGTCTACAATGAGCAGTTCTTC; CDR3 protein: CASSQDKGGTVYNEQFF
D gene: NA; clone size: many; J gene: TRBJ2-3; V gene: TRBV5-1; CDR3 DNA: TGCGCCAGCAGTGACGCCTCGGGCATCACAGATACGCAGTATTTT; CDR3 protein: CASSDASGITDTQYF
D gene: TRBD1; clone size: few; J gene: TRBJ1-1; V gene: TRBV20-1; CDR3 DNA: TGCAGTGTTATCGGACAGGGCGACACTGAAGCTTTCTTT; CDR3 protein: CSVIGQGDTEAFF
D gene: NA; clone size: NA; J gene: TRBJ2-5; V gene: TRBV6-1; CDR3 DNA: TGTGCCAGCAGTGTAACCCGACTGCCCCAAGAGACCCAGTACTTC; CDR3 protein: CASSVTRLPQETQYF
D gene: NA; clone size: few; J gene: TRBJ1-1; V gene: TRBV7-2; CDR3 DNA: TGTGCCAGCAGCCACAGGAGGGTTTCGAACACTGAAGCTTTCTTT; CDR3 protein: CASSHRRVSNTEAFF
D gene: TRBD2; clone size: NA; J gene: TRBJ2-3; V gene: TRBV6-1; CDR3 DNA: TGTGCCAGCCGCTTAAAGAGGACTAGCGGGAGGGCAGATACGCAGTATTTT; CDR3 protein: CASRLKRTSGRADTQYF
D gene: NA; clone size: NA; J gene: TRBJ2-5; V gene: TRBV29-1; CDR3 DNA: TGCAGCGTCAAGGGGAATTTACGAGAGACCCAGTACTTC; CDR3 protein: CSVKGNLRETQYF
D gene: NA; clone size: few; J gene: TRBJ1-2; V gene: TRBV2; CDR3 DNA: TGTGCCAGCAGTGAAAGCGGACAGAGACGATACACCTTC; CDR3 protein: CASSESGQRRYTF
D gene: NA; clone size: few; J gene: TRBJ2-7; V gene: TRBV28; CDR3 DNA: TGTGCCAGCAGTCGGATGGTAGAAGTCTACGAGCAGTACTTC; CDR3 protein: CASSRMVEVYEQYF
D gene: NA; clone size: NA; J gene: TRBJ2-1; V gene: TRBV4-2; CDR3 DNA: TGTGCCAGCAGCCAAGTTAGTTTGGGGGAAAGATTGCAGTTCTTC; CDR3 protein: CASSQVSLGERLQFF
D gene: TRBD2; clone size: NA; J gene: TRBJ2-7; V gene: TRBV7-2; CDR3 DNA: TGTGCCAGCAGCTTAGCGCAGGGAGGGGCCGAGCAGTACTTC; CDR3 protein: CASSLAQGGAEQYF
D gene: TRBD1; clone size: few; J gene: TRBJ2-1; V gene: TRBV24-1; CDR3 DNA: TGTGCCACCGAGAGGGGGGGGGACAGGGTCAACGATGAGCAGTTCTTC; CDR3 protein: CATERGGDRVNDEQFF
D gene: NA; clone size: few; J gene: TRBJ2-3; V gene: TRBV6-5; CDR3 DNA: TGTGCCAGCAGTTACTGGGGGGTCTCAGATACGCAGTATTTT; CDR3 protein: CASSYWGVSDTQYF
D gene: NA; clone size: few; J gene: TRBJ1-2; V gene: TRBV7-2; CDR3 DNA: TGTGCCAGCAGCTTGGACTCTTTGGCTAACTATGGCTACACCTTC; CDR3 protein: CASSLDSLANYGYTF
D gene: NA; clone size: few; J gene: TRBJ1-2; V gene: TRBV6-5; CDR3 DNA: TGTGCCAGCAGCTCGGGGGGTATGGGCTACACCTTC; CDR3 protein: CASSSGGMGYTF
D gene: TRBD1; clone size: few; J gene: TRBJ1-2; V gene: TRBV20-1; CDR3 DNA: TGCAGTTCATGGACAGGGGATGGCTACACCTTC; CDR3 protein: CSSWTGDGYTF
D gene: NA; clone size: NA; J gene: TRBJ2-7; V gene: TRBV20-1; CDR3 DNA: TGCAGTGCTAGAAAAACGGGACTCTTCTACGAGCAGTACTTC; CDR3 protein: CSARKTGLFYEQYF
D gene: NA; clone size: few; J gene: TRBJ1-1; V gene: TRBV7-9; CDR3 DNA: TGTGCCAGCGGAAGGGGGTACGACACTGAAGCTTTCTTT; CDR3 protein: CASGRGYDTEAFF
D gene: NA; clone size: few; J gene: TRBJ2-1; V gene: TRBV11-1; CDR3 DNA: TGTGCCAGCAGCTTAGGACAGGGGGAATGGACTAGCGGATACAATGAGCAGTTCTTC; CDR3 protein: CASSLGQGEWTSGYNEQFF
D gene: TRBD2; clone size: NA; J gene: TRBJ2-7; V gene: TRBV7-2; CDR3 DNA: TGTGCCAGCAGCATTAACCCGGGACTAGCGAGCGACGAGCAGTACTTC; CDR3 protein: CASSINPGLASDEQYF
D gene: NA; clone size: few; J gene: TRBJ1-2; V gene: TRBV5-1; CDR3 DNA: TGCGCCAGCAGCTTGGCCGTTGACAAGGGGAGTGGCTACACCTTC; CDR3 protein: CASSLAVDKGSGYTF